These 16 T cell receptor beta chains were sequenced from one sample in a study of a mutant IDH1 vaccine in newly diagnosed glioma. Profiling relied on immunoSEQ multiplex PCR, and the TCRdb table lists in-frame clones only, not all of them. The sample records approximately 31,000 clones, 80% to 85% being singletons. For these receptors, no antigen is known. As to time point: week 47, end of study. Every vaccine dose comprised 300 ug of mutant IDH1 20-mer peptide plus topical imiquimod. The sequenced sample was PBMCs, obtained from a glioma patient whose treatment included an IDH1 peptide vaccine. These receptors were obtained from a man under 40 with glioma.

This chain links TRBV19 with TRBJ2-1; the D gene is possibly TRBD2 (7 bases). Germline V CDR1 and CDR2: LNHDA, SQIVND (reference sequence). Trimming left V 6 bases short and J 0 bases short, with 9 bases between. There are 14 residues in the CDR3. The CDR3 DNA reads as TGTGCCAGTAGCCGGGGGGCCTCCTACAATGAGCAGTTCTTC. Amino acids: CASSRGASYNEQFF.

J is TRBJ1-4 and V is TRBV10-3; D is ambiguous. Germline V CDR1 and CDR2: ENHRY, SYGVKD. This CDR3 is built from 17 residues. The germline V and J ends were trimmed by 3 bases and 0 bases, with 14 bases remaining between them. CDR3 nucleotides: TGTGCCATCAGTGAAAAGGGCAAGAGTGCAACTAATGAAAAACTGTTTTTT. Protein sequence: CAISEKGKSATNEKLFF.

The CDR3 DNA is TGTGCCAGCAGCGCTCGGGACAGCAATCAGCCCCAGCATTTT. Translating gives CASSARDSNQPQHF. The chain is built from TRBV2 and TRBJ1-5; D is perhaps TRBD1 (5 bases). The CDR3 sequence is 14 residues long. The germline V gene has CDR1 SNHLY and CDR2 FYNNEI. The V gene lost 6 bases and the J gene lost 1 base, with 10 bases spanning the gap.

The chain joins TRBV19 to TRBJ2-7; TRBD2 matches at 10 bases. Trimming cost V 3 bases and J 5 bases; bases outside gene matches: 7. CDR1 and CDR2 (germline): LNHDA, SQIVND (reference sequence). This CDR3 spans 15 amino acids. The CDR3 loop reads CASSISGLAVDEQYF. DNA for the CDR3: TGTGCCAGTAGTATCTCTGGACTAGCGGTGGACGAGCAGTACTTC.

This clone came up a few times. In DNA form, the CDR3 reads TGTGCCAGCAGCCGCTGGGGCGGGGAGCTGTTTTTT. As protein: CASSRWGGELFF. The J gene is TRBJ2-2, the V gene TRBV11-2; the D is unclear. Trimming stripped 5 bases from V and 7 bases from J, with 8 bases between. The CDR3 has 12 amino acids. Germline V CDR1 and CDR2: SGHAT, FQNNGV.

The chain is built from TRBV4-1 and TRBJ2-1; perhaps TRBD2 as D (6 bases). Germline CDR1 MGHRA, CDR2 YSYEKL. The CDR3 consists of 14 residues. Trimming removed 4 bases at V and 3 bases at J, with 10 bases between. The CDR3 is CASSPTGSYNEQFF. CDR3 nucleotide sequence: TGCGCCAGCAGCCCTACCGGGAGCTACAATGAGCAGTTCTTC.

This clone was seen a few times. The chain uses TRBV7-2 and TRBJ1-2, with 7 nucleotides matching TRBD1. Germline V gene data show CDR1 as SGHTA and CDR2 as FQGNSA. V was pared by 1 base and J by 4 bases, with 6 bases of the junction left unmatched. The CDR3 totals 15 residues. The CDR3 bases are TGTGCCAGCAGCTTAGAAGGGACAGCTCGCTATGGCTACACCTTC. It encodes CASSLEGTARYGYTF. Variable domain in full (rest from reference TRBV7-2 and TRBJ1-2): GAGVSQSPSNKVTEKGKDVELRCDPISGHTALYWYRQSLGQGLEFLIYFQGNSAPDKSGLPSDRFSAERTGGSVSTLTIQRTQQEDSAVYLCASSLEGTARYGYTFGSGTRLTVV.

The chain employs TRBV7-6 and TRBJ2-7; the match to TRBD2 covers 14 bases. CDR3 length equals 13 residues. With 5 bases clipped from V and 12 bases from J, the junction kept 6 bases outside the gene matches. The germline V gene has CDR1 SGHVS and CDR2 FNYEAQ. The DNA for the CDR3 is TGTGCCAGCAGCCCTGGGACTAGCGGGAGTTGGTACTTC. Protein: CASSPGTSGSWYF. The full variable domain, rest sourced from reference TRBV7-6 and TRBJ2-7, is GAGVSQSPRYKVTKRGQDVALRCDPISGHVSLYWYRQALGQGPEFLTYFNYEAQQDKSGLPNDRFSAERPEGSISTLTIQRTEQRDSAMYRCASSPGTSGSWYFGPGTRLTVT.

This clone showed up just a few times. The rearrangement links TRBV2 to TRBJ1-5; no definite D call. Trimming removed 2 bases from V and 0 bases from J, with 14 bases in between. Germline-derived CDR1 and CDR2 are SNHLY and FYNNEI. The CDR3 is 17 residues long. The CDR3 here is CASSETGVVHSNQPQHF. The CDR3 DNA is TGTGCCAGCAGTGAAACGGGAGTAGTCCATAGCAATCAGCCCCAGCATTTT.

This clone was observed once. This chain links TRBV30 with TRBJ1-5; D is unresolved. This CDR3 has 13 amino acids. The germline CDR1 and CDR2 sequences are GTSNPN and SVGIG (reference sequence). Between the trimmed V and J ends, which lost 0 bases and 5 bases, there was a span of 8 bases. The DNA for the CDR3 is TGTGCCTGGAGTGTCAAGGGCGATCAGCCCCAGCATTTT. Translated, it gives CAWSVKGDQPQHF.

CDR3 DNA: TGTGCCAGCAGCTTAGGTCTCGGACTAGCGCCTTACAATGAGCAGTTCTTC. Amino acid sequence: CASSLGLGLAPYNEQFF. This rearrangement joins TRBV7-9 to TRBJ2-1; 9 bases map to TRBD2. Trimming at V came to 1 base and at J to 4 bases, leaving 8 bases not matched to a gene. The CDR3 is made up of 17 amino acids. Germline loops: CDR1 SEHNR, CDR2 FQNEAQ (reference sequence).

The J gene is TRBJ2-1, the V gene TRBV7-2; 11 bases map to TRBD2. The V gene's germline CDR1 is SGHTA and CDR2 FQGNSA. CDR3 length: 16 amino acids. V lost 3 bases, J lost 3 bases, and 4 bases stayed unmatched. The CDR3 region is CASSFTSGRFYNEQFF. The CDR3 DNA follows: TGTGCCAGCAGCTTCACTAGCGGGAGATTCTACAATGAGCAGTTCTTC.

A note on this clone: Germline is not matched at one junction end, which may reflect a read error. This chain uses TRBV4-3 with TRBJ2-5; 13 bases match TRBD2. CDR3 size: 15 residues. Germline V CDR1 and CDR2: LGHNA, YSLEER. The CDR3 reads CASSRVLAGGSTEYF. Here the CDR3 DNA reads TGCGCCAGCAGCCGCGTACTAGCGGGGGGGTCGACCGAGTACTTC.

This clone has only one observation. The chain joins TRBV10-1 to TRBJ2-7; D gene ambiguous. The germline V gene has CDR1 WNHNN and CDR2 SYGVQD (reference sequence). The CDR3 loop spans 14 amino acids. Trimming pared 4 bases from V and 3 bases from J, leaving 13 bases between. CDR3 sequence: CASSAGSGFYEQYF. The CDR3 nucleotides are TGCGCCAGCAGTGCTGGGTCGGGTTTCTACGAGCAGTACTTC.

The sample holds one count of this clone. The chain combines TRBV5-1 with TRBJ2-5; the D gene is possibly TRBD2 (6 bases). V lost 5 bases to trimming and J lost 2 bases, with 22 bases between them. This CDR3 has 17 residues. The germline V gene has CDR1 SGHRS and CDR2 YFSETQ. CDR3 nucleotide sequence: TGCGCCAGCAGACCAACGGGGGTGGGTATTCAGCAAGAGACCCAGTACTTC. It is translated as CASRPTGVGIQQETQYF.

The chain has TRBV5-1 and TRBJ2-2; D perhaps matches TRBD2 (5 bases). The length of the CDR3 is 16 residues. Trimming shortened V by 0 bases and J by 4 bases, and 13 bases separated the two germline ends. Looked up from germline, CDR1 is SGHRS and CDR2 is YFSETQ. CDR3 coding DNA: TGCGCCAGCAGCTTGGGTCTAGCCCGAGGCACCGGGGAGCTGTTTTTT. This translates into CASSLGLARGTGELFF.